This TCR beta chain was profiled in a study of blood T cell repertoires in COVID-19 (TCRdb year 2020). A note on the overall study: Collaborator samples came from the United States, Italy and Spain and covered acute and convalescent phases of COVID-19. The prospective study material was composed of cDNA or gDNA derived from T cells, B-cell-depleted T cells, or PBMCs. Deeply sampled blood TCRbeta repertoires from subjects exposed to, actively infected with, or recovered from COVID-19 were included in the dataset. The repertoires were made available in a free public database intended to serve as a resource for research on the immune response to SARS-CoV-2. Samples were obtained from the ongoing ImmuneRACE study (first 160 participants) and from over a thousand subjects provided by 6 global collaborators. The sample metadata nearly always contained a de-identified subject ID, COVID-19 status, age in years and sex. Where HLA class I and class II types were available, the types were taken from metadata supplied by the sample provider, not from assay-based typing. The full study reports these points: How much clinical and demographic metadata was included differed by source and by participant, and the metadata was provided uncurated.

Measured from the cysteine to the phenylalanine, the CDR3 is 16 residues long. The retained sequence is limited to the CDR3, 48 bases, with the frame set at the first base. V trim: 4 bases; J trim: 5 bases; unmatched bases: 8. Looking up the germline V gene yields CDR1 SGHRS and CDR2 YFSETQ. The collaborating institutions used their own protocols to collect whole blood in K2EDTA tubes. Collaborator samples were shipped for TCRbeta analysis as frozen whole blood, isolated PBMCs, or DNA extracted from either sample type. TCRbeta CDR3 regions were amplified from genomic DNA using the immunoSEQ Assay, a bias-controlled multiplex PCR. As for how the authors treated the data: Within the assay, amplification of reference gene primers was used to estimate how many nucleated cells each sample contained. Sequence reads were collapsed and filtered to measure the absolute abundance of every unique TCRbeta CDR3 rearrangement. Productive Simpson clonality was computed per sample as the square root of Simpson's diversity index over productive rearrangements. Held by TCRdb, this immuneACCESS table contains in-frame sequences only and omits some clones. Under half of the omission traces to an unresolved V gene where checked; the cause of the rest is unknown. The V and J calls and clone size were taken over from that table, and D and trimming were inferred from the DNA. The sample data list roughly 200,000 clones, and roughly 80% of these were observed just once. Clones ranked in the top ten supply about a sixth of the sample.

Note on this clone: The antigen it binds to is not known. Per-nucleotide qualities are absent, and no much larger clonotype sits a single base away.

Sequencing input: peripheral blood. This clonotype was obtained from a woman older than 75 with active or convalescent COVID-19. The chain is encoded by TRBV5-1 joined to TRBJ2-3; TRBD2 lines up with 12 middle nucleotides. The CDR3: CASSPLAGGVVDTQYF. The DNA sequence is as follows: TGCGCCAGCAGCCCCCTAGCGGGGGGGGTCGTAGATACGCAGTATTTT.